Presented here are 16 T cell receptor beta chains from one specimen sequenced in a study of tumor-infiltrating lymphocytes in primary liver carcinoma. TCR beta cDNA was prepared out of roughly 520 ng total RNA by means of a constant-region primer. Researchers made the TCR beta libraries by running three nested multiplex PCR rounds with slightly modified ARM-PCR. TRBV1-TRBV30 forward primers and a C-beta reverse primer were used in the first two PCR rounds, which each ran for approximately 11 cycles. Using its own MiXCR run on the multiplex PCR reads, TCRdb lists one record per CDR3 protein. The sample includes 95,000 to 150,000 distinct CDR3 sequences, around 60% of them seen just once. The source material, roughly 18-31 mg of unsorted bulk tissue, was used to co-extract RNA and DNA. The specimen sequenced was liver tumor tissue from sampling region 1. Noted subset: tumor region T1, superior pole. All receptors derive from a woman aged 60-70 years with primary liver carcinoma and hepatitis B virus infection.

Remarks on this clonotype: The CDR3 does not end in the conserved phenylalanine or tryptophan, so this is likely a read error. The J gene is TRBJ2-2, the V gene TRBV5-6; D remains ambiguous. V lost 0 bases and J lost 2, with 14 bases in between. CDR1 is SGHDT, CDR2 YYEEEE, per germline. There are 17 residues in the CDR3. The CDR3 sequence is CASSLAWATQNTGELFS. In nucleotides, the CDR3 is TGTGCCAGCAGCTTGGCCTGGGCTACCCAAAACACCGGGGAGCTGTTTTCT.

In its sample, this clonotype was seen many times. The genes are TRBV11-2 and TRBJ2-3; D not certain. The length of the CDR3 is 15 residues. The germline V and J ends were trimmed by 4 bases and 2 bases, with 13 bases remaining between them. Germline values: CDR1 SGHAT, CDR2 FQNNGV. The CDR3 region has the DNA TGTGCCAGCAGCTACCCCAGGTCCTTCACAGATACGCAGTATTTT. Protein sequence: CASSYPRSFTDTQYF.

This clonotype was counted ten times or more. J is TRBJ1-4 and V is TRBV12-3 or TRBV12-4; 7 nucleotides agree with TRBD1. J was trimmed by 3 bases and V by 8 bases; bases with no gene match: 3. The CDR3 contains 13 residues. CDR3: CASGQAANEKLFF. The CDR3 DNA reads as TGTGCCAGCGGACAGGCTGCTAATGAAAAACTGTTTTTT.

This clonotype came up many times. This chain links TRBV28 with TRBJ2-7, with D maybe TRBD1 (5 bases). From germline, CDR1 is MDHEN and CDR2 SYDVKM. V gave up 5 bases and J gave up 2 bases, with 10 bases separating them. The CDR3 is 13 amino acids. The CDR3 DNA is TGTGCCAGCAGTATGACAGCTACCTACGAGCAGTACTTC. Its protein is CASSMTATYEQYF.

A remark on this clonotype: One junction end does not reproduce the germline sequence, and a read error may be involved. This rearrangement joins TRBV28 to TRBJ2-1; 10 nucleotides line up with TRBD2. CDR3 length: 15 amino acids. In germline, CDR1 is MDHEN, CDR2 SYDVKM. This CDR3 is CASEKAGGLQNEQIF. CDR3 in DNA: TGTGCCAGCGAAAAAGCGGGAGGGCTGCAAAATGAGCAGATCTTC.

This rearrangement joins TRBV4-1 to TRBJ2-1; TRBD2 is a possible D gene (5 bases). V gave up 2 bases and J gave up 7 bases, with 21 bases separating them. Germline V gene sequence: CDR1 MGHRA, CDR2 YSYEKL. This CDR3 region has 17 residues. CDR3 sequence (DNA): TGCGCCAGCAGCCAACCTAAACTATCGGGGAATATTAATGAGCAGTTCTTC. The encoded protein is CASSQPKLSGNINEQFF.

In its sample, this clonotype was seen once. Since the CDR3 does not end with the conserved phenylalanine or tryptophan, this likely comes from a read error. The CDR3 reads CSVAQGAEDGYTL. Written as DNA, the CDR3 is TGCAGTGTTGCGCAGGGGGCAGAGGATGGCTACACCTTA. The chain recombines TRBV29-1 with TRBJ1-2; the match to TRBD1 covers 8 bases. The CDR3 totals 13 residues. Germline values: CDR1 SQVTM, CDR2 ANQGSEA.

Turning to this clonotype: Sequence at one end of the junction differs from germline and may be a read error. V is TRBV11-2 and J is TRBJ2-3; D unclear. This CDR3 has 13 amino acids. The germline CDR1 and CDR2 sequences are SGHAT and FQNNGV. The CDR3 spells CANSLDGHDTQYF. The CDR3 DNA reads TGTGCCAACAGCTTAGATGGGCACGATACGCAGTATTTT.

This clonotype was seen once. At one boundary the junction diverges from the germline segment, which might be a read error. This chain connects TRBV7-8 to TRBJ2-5, with a possible D match to TRBD1 (5 bases). Germline assignment: CDR1 SGHVS and CDR2 FQNEAQ. The CDR3 spans 14 residues. CDR3 DNA sequence: TGTGCCAGCAACTTATGGGGCAGCAAAGAGACCCAGTACTTC. Amino acids: CASNLWGSKETQYF. Filled out from reference TRBV7-8 and TRBJ2-5, the complete variable domain reads GAGVSQSPRYKVAKRGQDVALRCDPISGHVSLFWYQQALGQGPEFLTYFQNEAQLDKSGLPSDRFFAERPEGSVSTLKIQRTQQEDSAVYLCASNLWGSKETQYFGPGTRLLVL.

V gene TRBV5-1 combines with J gene TRBJ1-4; 8 bases are shared with TRBD1. CDR1 is SGHRS, CDR2 YFSETQ, per germline. V was clipped by 4 bases and J by 7 bases; unmatched bases: 9. The CDR3 has 15 residues. CDR3 residues: CASSQSGQGSEKLFF. CDR3 in DNA: TGCGCCAGCAGCCAGTCCGGACAGGGAAGTGAAAAACTGTTTTTT.

This clonotype was detected ten times or more. The gene calls are TRBV6-1 and TRBJ1-4; 7 bases match TRBD1. This CDR3 is 14 amino acids long. CDR1 MNHNS and CDR2 SASEGT come from the germline V gene. The J segment lost 4 bases and the V segment lost 5 bases, leaving 4 bases of the junction unmatched. The CDR3 loop is CASSNRDSNEKLFF. The CDR3 nucleotides read TGTGCCAGCAGTAACCGGGACAGTAATGAAAAACTGTTTTTT.

The chain uses TRBV5-1 and TRBJ2-3, with a possible D match to TRBD2 (6 bases). The germline gives CDR1 SGHRS, CDR2 YFSETQ. V lost 3 bases to trimming and J lost 6 bases, with 20 bases between them. The length of the CDR3 is 16 residues. This CDR3 reads CASSSVGSGFGDTQYF. Written as DNA, the CDR3 is TGCGCCAGCAGCTCGGTCGGGAGCGGGTTCGGCGATACGCAGTATTTT.

A word on this clonotype: The junction differs from germline at one of its ends, possibly a read error. V and J are TRBV6-5 and TRBJ2-5; D unclear. The germline V gene has CDR1 MNHEY and CDR2 SVGAGI. This CDR3 comprises 15 residues. As DNA, the CDR3 is TGTGCCAGCAGTCCCATGGGGTACAATGGAGAGACCCATTACTTC. This gives the protein CASSPMGYNGETHYF.

In its sample, this clonotype was seen many times. This rearrangement joins TRBV4-1 to TRBJ2-1; the match to TRBD2 covers 13 bases. Germline lookup yields CDR1 MGHRA and CDR2 YSYEKL. The CDR3 has 16 amino acids. V lost 0 bases to trimming and J lost 10 bases; unmatched junction nucleotides: 6. CDR3 DNA sequence: TGCGCCAGCAGCCAAGAAGAACTAGCGGGAGGGAGGGAGCAGTTCTTC. Protein sequence: CASSQEELAGGREQFF.

The chain couples TRBV20-1 to TRBJ2-7; 10 bases agree with TRBD2. This CDR3 region has 13 residues. The V and J ends lost 4 bases and 1 base, in that order; junction bases with no gene match: 1. The germline V gene encodes CDR1 DFQATT and CDR2 SNEGSKA (reference sequence). The CDR3, as DNA: TGCAGTGCTATAGCGGGAGGATCCTACGAGCAGTACTTC. Translation gives CSAIAGGSYEQYF.

For the CDR3, the DNA is TGTGCCAGCAGTCAGGGAGGTGGAAACACCGGGGAGCTGTTTTTT. It yields the protein CASSQGGGNTGELFF. The rearrangement joins TRBV28 to TRBJ2-2; possible D gene TRBD2, 6 bases. The CDR3 consists of 15 residues. Germline loops: CDR1 MDHEN, CDR2 SYDVKM. V was trimmed by 5 bases and J by 2 bases, leaving 12 bases between them. The full variable domain, completed using reference TRBV28 and TRBJ2-2, is DVKVTQSSRYLVKRTGEKVFLECVQDMDHENMFWYRQDPGLGLRLIYFSYDVKMKEKGDIPEGYSVSREKKERFSLILESASTNQTSMYLCASSQGGGNTGELFFGEGSRLTVL.